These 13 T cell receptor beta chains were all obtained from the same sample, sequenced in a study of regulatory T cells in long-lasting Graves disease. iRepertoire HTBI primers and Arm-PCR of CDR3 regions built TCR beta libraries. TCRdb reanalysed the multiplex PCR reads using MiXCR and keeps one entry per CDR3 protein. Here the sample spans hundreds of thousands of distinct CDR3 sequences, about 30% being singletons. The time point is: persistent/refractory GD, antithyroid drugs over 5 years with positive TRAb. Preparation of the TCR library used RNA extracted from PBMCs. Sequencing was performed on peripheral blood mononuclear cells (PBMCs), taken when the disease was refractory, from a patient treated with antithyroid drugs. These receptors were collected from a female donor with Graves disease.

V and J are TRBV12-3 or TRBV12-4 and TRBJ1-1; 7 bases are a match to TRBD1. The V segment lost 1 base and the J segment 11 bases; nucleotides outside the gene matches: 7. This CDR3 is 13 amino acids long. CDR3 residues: CASSLGEGAGAFF. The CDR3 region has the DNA TGTGCCAGCAGTTTAGGGGAGGGGGCAGGCGCTTTCTTT.

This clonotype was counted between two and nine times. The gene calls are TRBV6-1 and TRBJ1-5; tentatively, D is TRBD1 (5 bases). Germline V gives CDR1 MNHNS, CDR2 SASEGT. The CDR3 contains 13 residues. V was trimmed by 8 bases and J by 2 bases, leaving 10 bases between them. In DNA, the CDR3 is TGTGCCAGCGGAGACAGAGGCAATCAGCCCCAGCATTTT. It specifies CASGDRGNQPQHF.

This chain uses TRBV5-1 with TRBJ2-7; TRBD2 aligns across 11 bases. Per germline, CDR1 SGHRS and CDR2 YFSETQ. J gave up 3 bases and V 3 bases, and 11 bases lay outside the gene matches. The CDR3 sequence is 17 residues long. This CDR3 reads CASSSLAGGESFYEQYF. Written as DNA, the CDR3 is TGCGCCAGCAGCTCTCTAGCGGGAGGCGAGAGCTTCTACGAGCAGTACTTC.

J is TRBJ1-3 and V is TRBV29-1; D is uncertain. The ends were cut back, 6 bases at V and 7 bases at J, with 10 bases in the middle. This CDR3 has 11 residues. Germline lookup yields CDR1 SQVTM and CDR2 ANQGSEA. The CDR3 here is CSVSTDNTIYF. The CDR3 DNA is TGCAGCGTCTCCACAGATAACACCATATATTTT.

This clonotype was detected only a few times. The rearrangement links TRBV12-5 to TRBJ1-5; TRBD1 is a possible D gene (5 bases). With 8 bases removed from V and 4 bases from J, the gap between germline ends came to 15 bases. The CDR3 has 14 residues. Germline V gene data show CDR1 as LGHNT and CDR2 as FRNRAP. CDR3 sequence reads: CASRLGEGNQPQHF. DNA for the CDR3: TGTGCTAGTCGACTGGGGGAGGGTAATCAGCCCCAGCATTTT.

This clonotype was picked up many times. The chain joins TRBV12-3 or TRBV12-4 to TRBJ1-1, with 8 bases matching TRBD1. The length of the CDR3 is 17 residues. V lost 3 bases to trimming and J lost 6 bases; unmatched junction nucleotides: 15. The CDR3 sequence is CASSFKGGVQGASEAFF. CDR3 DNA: TGTGCCAGCAGTTTTAAGGGTGGGGTGCAGGGGGCATCTGAAGCTTTCTTT.

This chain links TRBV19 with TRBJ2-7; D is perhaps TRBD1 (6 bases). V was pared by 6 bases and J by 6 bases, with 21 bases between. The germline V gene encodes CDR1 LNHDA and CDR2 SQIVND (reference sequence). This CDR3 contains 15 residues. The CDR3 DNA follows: TGTGCCAGTAGACCGCGACAGGACGTCGGCCCCGAGCAGTACTTC. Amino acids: CASRPRQDVGPEQYF.

Written as DNA, the CDR3 is TGTGCCAGCAGCCAATGGTTGTACAGGGGGCGCGATTTAAACACCGGGGAGCTGTTTTTT. The encoded protein is CASSQWLYRGRDLNTGELFF. The chain uses TRBV3-1 and TRBJ2-2; 9 nucleotides line up with TRBD1. Trimming removed 2 bases from V and 2 bases from J; junction bases left unmatched: 15. From germline, CDR1 is LGHDT and CDR2 YNNKEL (reference sequence). The CDR3 totals 20 residues.

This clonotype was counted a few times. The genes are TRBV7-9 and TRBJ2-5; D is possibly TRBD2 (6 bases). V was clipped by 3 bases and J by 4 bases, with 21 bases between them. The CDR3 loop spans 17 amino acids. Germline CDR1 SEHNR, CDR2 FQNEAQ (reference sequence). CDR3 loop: CASSFALRRGAGETQYF. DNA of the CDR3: TGTGCCAGCAGCTTCGCGCTTCGTCGGGGAGCGGGAGAGACCCAGTACTTC. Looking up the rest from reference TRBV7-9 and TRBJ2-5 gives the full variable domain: DTGVSQNPRHKITKRGQNVTFRCDPISEHNRLYWYRQTLGQGPEFLTYFQNEAQLEKSRLLSDRFSAERPKGSFSTLEIQRTEQGDSAMYLCASSFALRRGAGETQYFGPGTRLLVL.

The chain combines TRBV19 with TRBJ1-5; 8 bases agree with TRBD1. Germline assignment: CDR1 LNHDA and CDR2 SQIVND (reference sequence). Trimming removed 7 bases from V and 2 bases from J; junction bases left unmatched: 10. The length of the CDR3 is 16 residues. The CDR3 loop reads CASKILTGDGNQPQHF. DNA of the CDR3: TGTGCCAGTAAGATCTTGACAGGGGATGGCAATCAGCCCCAGCATTTT.

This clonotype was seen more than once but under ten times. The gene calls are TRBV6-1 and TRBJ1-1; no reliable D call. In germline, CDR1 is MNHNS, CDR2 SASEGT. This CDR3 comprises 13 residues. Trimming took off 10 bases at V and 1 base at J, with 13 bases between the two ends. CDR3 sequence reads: CATASERNTEAFF. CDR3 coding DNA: TGTGCCACCGCGTCAGAGAGGAACACTGAAGCTTTCTTT.

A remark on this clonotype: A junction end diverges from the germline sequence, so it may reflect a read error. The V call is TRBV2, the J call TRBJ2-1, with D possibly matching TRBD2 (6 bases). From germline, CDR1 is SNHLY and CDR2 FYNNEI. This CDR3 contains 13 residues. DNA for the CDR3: TGTGCCAGCAGTGCCGGGAGCTGGAATGGGCAGTTCTTC. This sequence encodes CASSAGSWNGQFF.

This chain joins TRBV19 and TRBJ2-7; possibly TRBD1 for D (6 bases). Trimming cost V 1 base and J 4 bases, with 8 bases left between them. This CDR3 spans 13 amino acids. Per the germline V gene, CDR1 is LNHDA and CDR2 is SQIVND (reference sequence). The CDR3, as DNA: TGTGCCAGTAGTATAGCCAGGGGTTACGAGCAGTACTTC. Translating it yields CASSIARGYEQYF.